The clone carrying this T cell receptor beta chain has ten or more counts. Its specificity is not known. Not enrolled were patients with uncontrolled infection, other autoimmune disease, pregnancy or lactation. Diagnosis relied on clinical symptoms, serum thyroxine and TRAb, thyroid ultrasound and orbital computed tomography. Amplified TCR beta CDR3 regions derived from RNA transcripts. A set of HTBI primers served as the primers for a first-round RT-PCR of the TCR CDR3. TCRdb analysed the multiplex PCR reads with MiXCR anew, one entry per CDR3 protein. In the table there are approximately 700,000 distinct CDR3 sequences, 16% of which are singletons. This sample stems from a study of T cells in Graves' hyperthyroidism and ophthalmopathy. In the study overall: The authors collected peripheral blood at initial diagnosis, before any treatment. Study outcomes and limitations: Ophthalmopathy could be told apart from stable hyperthyroidism with a 13 V-J model.

Material for sequencing was blood. The source is a man younger than 30 with Graves' hyperthyroidism.

CDR3: CSATGTEAFF. Written as DNA, the CDR3 is TGCAGCGCCACAGGTACTGAAGCTTTCTTT. The rearrangement joins TRBV29-1 to TRBJ1-1; a possible D gene is TRBD1 (5 bases). Germline V lookup: CDR1 SQVTM, CDR2 ANQGSEA. Trimming removed 7 bases from V and 5 bases from J, with 8 bases in between. The CDR3 is 10 amino acids.